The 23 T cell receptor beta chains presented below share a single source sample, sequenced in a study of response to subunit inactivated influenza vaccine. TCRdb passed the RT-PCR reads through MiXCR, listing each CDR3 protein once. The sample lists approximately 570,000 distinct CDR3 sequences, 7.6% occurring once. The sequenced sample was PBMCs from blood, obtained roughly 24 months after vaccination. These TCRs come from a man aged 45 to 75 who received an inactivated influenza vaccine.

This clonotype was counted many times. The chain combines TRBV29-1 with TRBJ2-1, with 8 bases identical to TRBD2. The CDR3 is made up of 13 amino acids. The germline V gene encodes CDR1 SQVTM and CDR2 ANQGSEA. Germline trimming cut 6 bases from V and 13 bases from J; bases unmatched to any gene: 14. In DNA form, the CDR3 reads TGCAGCGTGGCTTTCGGACTAGCCAGCACACAGTTCTTC. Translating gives CSVAFGLASTQFF.

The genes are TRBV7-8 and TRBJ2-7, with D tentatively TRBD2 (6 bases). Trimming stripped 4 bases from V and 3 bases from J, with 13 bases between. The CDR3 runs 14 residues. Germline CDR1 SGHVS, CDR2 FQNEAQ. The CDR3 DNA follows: TGTGCCAGCAGCTCCTCCGGGGGAAACTACGAGCAGTACTTC. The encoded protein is CASSSSGGNYEQYF.

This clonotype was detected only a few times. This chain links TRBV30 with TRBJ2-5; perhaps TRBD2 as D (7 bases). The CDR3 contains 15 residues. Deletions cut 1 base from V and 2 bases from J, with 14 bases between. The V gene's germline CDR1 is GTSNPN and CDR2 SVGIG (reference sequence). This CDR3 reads CAWSGGGSPQETQYF. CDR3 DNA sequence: TGTGCCTGGAGTGGGGGGGGCAGCCCACAAGAGACCCAGTACTTC.

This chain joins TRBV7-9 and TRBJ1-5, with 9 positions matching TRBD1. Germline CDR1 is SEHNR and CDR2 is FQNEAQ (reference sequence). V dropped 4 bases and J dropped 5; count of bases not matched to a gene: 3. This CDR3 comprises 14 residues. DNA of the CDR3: TGTGCCAGCAGCTCGACAGGGGGGGATCAGCCCCAGCATTTT. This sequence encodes CASSSTGGDQPQHF.

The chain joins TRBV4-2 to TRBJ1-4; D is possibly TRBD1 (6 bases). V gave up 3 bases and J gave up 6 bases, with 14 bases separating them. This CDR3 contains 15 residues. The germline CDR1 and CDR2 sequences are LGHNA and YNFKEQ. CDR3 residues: CASSQSGAVDEKLFF. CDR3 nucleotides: TGTGCCAGCAGCCAGTCGGGGGCGGTGGATGAAAAACTGTTTTTT.

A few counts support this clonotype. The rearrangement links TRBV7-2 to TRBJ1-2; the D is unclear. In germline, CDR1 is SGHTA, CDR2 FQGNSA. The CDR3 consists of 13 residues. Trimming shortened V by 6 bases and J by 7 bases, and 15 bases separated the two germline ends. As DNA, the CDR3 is TGTGCCAGCAGTCTTGGGGAGGTTTTTGGCTACACCTTC. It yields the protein CASSLGEVFGYTF.

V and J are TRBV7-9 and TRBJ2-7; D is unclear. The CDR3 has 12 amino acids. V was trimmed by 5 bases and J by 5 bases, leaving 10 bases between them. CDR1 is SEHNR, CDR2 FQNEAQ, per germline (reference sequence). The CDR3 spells CASSPAVDEQYF. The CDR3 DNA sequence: TGTGCCAGCAGCCCAGCCGTCGACGAGCAGTACTTC.

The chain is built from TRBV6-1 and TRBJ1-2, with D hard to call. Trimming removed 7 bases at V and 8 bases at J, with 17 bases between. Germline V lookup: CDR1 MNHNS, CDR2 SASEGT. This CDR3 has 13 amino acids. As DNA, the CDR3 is TGTGCCAGCATACGAGGTGCCCTTGAGGGCTACACCTTC. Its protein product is CASIRGALEGYTF.

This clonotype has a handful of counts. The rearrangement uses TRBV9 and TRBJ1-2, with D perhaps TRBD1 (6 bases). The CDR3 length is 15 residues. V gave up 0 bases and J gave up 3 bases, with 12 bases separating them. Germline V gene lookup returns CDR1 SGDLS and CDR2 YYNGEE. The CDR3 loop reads CASSVEDRSYYGYTF. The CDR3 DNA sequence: TGTGCCAGCAGCGTAGAAGACAGGTCCTACTATGGCTACACCTTC.

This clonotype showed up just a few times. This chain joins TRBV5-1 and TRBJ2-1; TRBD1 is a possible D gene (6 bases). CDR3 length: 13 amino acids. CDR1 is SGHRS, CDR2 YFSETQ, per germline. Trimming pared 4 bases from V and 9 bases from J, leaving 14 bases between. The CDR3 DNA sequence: TGCGCCAGCAGCAAGGACAGACTGGGTGAGCAGTTCTTC. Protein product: CASSKDRLGEQFF.

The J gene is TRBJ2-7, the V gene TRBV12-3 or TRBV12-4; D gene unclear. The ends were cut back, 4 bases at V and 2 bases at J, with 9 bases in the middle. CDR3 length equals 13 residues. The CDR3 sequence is CASSSPPPYEQYF. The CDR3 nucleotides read TGTGCCAGCAGTTCTCCCCCGCCCTACGAGCAGTACTTC.

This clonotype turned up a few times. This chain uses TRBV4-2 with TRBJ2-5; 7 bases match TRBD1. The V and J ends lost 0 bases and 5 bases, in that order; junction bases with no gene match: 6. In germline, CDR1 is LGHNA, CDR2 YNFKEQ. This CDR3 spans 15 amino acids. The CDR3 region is CASSQEQGLWETQYF. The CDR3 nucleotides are TGTGCCAGCAGCCAAGAACAGGGGCTGTGGGAGACCCAGTACTTC.

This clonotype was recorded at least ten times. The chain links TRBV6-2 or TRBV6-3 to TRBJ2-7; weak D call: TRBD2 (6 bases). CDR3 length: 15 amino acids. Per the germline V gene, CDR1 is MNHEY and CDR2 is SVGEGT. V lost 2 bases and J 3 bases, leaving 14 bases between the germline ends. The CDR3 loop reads CASSYMAGRGYEQYF. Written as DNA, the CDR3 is TGTGCCAGCAGTTACATGGCGGGGCGCGGCTACGAGCAGTACTTC.

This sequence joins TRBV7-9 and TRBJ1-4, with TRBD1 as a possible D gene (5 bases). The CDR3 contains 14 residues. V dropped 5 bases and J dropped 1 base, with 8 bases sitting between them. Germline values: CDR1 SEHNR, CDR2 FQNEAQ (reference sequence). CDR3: CASSRGGTNEKLFF. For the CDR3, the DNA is TGTGCCAGCAGCCGCGGGGGAACTAATGAAAAACTGTTTTTT.

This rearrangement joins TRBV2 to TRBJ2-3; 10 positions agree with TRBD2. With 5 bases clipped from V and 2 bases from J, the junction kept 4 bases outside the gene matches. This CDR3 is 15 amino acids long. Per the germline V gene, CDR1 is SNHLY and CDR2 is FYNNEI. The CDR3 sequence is CASSTGTSATDTQYF. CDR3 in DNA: TGTGCCAGCAGTACCGGGACTAGCGCCACAGATACGCAGTATTTT.

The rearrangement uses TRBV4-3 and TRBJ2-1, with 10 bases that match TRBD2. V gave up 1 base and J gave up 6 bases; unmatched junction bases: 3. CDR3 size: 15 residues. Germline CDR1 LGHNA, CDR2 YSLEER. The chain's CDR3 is CASSQGSGRLNEQFF. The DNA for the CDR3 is TGCGCCAGCAGCCAAGGTAGCGGGAGGCTCAATGAGCAGTTCTTC.

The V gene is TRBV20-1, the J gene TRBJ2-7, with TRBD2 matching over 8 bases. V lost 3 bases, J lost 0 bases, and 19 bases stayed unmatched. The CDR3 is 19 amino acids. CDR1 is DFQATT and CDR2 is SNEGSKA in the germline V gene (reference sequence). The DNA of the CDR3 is TGCAGTGCTAGGTCCAGATTAAGGGCTAGCGGGCTTAGCTCCTACGAGCAGTACTTC. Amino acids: CSARSRLRASGLSSYEQYF.

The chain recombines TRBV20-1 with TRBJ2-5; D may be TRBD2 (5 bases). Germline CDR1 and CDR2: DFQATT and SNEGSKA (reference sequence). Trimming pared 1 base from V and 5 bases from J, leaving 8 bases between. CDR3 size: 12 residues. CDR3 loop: CSARAGWETQYF. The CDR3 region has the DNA TGCAGTGCTAGAGCGGGATGGGAGACCCAGTACTTC.

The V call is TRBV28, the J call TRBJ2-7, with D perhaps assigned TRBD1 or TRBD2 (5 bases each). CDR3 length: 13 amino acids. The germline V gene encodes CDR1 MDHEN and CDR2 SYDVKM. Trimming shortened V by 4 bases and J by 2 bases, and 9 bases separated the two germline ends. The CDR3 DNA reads TGTGCCAGCAGTTCAAGGGGACCCTACGAGCAGTACTTC. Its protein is CASSSRGPYEQYF.

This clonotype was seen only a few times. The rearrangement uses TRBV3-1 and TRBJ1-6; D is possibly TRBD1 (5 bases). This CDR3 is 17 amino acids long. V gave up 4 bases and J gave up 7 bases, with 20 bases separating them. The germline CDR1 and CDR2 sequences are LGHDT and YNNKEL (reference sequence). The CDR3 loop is CASSPQVGGLWNSPLHF. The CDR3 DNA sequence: TGTGCCAGCAGCCCCCAGGTCGGGGGATTGTGGAATTCACCCCTCCACTTT. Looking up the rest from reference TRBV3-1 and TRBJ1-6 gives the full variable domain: DTAVSQTPKYLVTQMGNDKSIKCEQNLGHDTMYWYKQDSKKFLKIMFSYNNKELIINETVPNRFSPKSPDKAHLNLHINSLELGDSAVYFCASSPQVGGLWNSPLHFGNGTRLTVT.

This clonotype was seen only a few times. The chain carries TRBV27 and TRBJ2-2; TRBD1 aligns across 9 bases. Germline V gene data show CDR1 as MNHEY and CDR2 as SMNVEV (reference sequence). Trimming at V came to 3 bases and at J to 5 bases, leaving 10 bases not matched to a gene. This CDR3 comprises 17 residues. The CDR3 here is CASSLTGTGGRTGELFF. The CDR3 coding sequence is TGTGCCAGCAGTTTGACGGGAACAGGGGGCCGAACCGGGGAGCTGTTTTTT.

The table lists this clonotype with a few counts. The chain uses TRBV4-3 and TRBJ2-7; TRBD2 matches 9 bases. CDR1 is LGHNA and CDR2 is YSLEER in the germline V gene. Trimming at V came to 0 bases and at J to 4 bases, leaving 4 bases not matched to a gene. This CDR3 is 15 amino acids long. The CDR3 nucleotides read TGCGCCAGCAGCCAAGAACCGCTAGCGGGGTACGAGCAGTACTTC. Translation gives CASSQEPLAGYEQYF.

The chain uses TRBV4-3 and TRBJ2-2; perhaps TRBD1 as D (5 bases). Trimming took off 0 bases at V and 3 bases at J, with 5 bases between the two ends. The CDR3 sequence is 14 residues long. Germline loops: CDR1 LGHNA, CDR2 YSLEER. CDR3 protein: CASSQEGDTGELFF. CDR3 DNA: TGCGCCAGCAGCCAAGAAGGGGACACCGGGGAGCTGTTTTTT.